This T cell receptor beta chain originates from a study of CD8 T cells in Susac syndrome. Random hexamers primed reverse transcription of roughly 0.45 to 1 ug RNA. A multiplex approach, immunoSEQ multiplex PCR, amplified TCR beta CDR3 across 54 Vbeta and 13 Jbeta. TCRdb called the immunoSEQ multiplex PCR reads again in MiXCR, with one record for every CDR3 protein. The table lists some 450,000 distinct CDR3 sequences, approximately 85% of them singletons. This CDR3 contains 13 residues. CDR1 is SEHNR, CDR2 FQNEAQ, per germline (reference sequence). V was trimmed by 4 bases and J by 6 bases, leaving 12 bases between them. The authors sequenced TCR beta from blood CD8+ and CD4+ T cells.

Sequenced input: CD8+ T cells from PBMCs. The V and J genes are TRBV7-9 and TRBJ1-2; weak D call: TRBD1 (5 bases). The source of this sequence is a human donor with multiple sclerosis. The CDR3 coding sequence is TGTGCCAGCAGCTCCCCAGGGAACGATGGCTACACCTTC. Its protein product is CASSSPGNDGYTF.